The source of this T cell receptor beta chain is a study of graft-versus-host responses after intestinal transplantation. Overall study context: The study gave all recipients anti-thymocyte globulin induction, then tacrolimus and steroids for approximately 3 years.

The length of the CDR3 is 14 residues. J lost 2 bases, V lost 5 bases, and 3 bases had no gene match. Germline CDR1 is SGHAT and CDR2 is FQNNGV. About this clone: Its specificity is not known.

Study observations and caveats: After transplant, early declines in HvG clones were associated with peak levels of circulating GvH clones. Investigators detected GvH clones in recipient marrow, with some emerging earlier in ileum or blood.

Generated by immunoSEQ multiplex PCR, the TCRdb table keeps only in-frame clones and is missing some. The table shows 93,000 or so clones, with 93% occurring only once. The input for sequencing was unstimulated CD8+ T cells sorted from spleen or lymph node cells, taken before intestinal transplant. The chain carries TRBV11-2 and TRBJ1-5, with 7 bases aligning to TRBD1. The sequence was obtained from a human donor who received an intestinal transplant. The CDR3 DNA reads TGTGCCAGCAGCAGTGGGACAGGCAATCAGCCCCAGCATTTT. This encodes CASSSGTGNQPQHF. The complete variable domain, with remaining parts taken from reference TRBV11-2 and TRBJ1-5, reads EAGVAQSPRYKIIEKRQSVAFWCNPISGHATLYWYQQILGQGPKLLIQFQNNGVVDDSQLPKDRFSAERLKGVDSTLKIQPAKLEDSAVYLCASSSGTGNQPQHFGDGTRLSIL.